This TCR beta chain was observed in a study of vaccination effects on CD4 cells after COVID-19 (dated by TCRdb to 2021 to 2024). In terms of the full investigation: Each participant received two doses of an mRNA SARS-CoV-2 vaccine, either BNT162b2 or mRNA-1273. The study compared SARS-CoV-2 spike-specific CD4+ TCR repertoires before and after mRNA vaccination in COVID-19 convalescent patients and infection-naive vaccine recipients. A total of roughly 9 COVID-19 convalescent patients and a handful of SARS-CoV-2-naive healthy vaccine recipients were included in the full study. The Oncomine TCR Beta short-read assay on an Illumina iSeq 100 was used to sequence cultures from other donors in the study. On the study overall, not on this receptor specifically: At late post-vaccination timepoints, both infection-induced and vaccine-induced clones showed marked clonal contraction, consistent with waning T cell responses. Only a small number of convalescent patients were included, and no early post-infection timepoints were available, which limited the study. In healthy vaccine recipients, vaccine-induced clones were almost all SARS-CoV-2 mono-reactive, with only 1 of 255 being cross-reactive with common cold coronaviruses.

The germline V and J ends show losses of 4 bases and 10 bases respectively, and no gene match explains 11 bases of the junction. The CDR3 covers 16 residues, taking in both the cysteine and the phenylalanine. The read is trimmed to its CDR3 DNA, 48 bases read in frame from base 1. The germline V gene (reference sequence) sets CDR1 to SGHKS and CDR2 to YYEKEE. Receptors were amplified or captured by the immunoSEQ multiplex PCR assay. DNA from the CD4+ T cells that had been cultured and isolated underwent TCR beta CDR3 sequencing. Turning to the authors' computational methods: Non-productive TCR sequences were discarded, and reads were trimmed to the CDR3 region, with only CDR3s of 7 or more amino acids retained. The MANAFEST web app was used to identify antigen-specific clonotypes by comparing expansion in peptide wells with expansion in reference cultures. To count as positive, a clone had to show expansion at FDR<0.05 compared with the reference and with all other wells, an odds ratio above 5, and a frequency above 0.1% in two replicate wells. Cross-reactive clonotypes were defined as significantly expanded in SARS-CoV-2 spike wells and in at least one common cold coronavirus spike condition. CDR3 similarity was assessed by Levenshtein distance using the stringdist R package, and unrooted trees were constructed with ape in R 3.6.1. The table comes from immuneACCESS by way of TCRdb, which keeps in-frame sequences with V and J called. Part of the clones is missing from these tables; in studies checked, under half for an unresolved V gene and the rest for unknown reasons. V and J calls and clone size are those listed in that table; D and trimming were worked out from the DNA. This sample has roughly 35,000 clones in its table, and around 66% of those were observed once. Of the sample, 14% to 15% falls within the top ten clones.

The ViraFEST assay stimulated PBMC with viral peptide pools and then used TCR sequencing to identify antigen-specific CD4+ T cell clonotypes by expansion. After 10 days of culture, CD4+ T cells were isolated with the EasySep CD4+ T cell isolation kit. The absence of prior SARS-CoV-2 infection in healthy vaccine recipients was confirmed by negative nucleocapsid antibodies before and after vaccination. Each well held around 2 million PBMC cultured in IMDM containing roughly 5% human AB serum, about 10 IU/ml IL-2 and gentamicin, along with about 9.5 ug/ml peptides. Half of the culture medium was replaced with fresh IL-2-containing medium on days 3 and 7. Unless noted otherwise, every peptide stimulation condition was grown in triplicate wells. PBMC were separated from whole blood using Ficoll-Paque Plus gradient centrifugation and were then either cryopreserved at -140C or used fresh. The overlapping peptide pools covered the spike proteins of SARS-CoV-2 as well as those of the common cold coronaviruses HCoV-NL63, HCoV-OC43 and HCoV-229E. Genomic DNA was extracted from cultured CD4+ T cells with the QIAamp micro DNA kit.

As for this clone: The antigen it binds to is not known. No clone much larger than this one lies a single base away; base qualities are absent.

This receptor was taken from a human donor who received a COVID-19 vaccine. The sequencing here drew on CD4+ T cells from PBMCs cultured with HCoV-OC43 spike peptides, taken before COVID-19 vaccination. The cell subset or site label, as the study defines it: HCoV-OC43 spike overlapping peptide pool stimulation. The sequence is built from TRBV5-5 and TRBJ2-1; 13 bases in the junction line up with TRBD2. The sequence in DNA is TGTGCCAGCAGCCCCTTTCCCGGGACTAGCGGGAACGAGCAGTTCTTC. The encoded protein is CASSPFPGTSGNEQFF.